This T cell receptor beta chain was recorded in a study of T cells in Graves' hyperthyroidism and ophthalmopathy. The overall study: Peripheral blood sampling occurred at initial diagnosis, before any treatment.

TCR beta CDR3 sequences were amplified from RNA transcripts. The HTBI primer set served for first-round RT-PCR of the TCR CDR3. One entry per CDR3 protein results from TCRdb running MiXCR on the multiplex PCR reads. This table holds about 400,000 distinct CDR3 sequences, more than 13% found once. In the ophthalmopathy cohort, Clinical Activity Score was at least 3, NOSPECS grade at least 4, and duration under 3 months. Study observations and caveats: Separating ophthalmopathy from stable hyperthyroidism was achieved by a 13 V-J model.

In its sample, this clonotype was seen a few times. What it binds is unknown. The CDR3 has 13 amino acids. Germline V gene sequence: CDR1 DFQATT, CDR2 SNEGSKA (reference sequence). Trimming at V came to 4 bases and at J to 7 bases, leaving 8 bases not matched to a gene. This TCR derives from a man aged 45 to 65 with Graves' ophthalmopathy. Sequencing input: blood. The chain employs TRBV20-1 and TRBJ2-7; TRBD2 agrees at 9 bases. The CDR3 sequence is CSATSGTIGEQYF. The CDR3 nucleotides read TGCAGTGCTACTAGCGGGACGATCGGGGAGCAGTACTTC.